Shown below are 31 T cell receptor beta chains from a single sample sequenced in a study of cytomegalovirus exposure and HLA in healthy donors. Primers included in the PCR were 60 Vbeta and 13 Jbeta primers. The repertoire was sequenced with immunoSEQ multiplex PCR; TCRdb's copy has only in-frame clones and lacks some. The sample has 150,000 or so clones, almost 80% seen once. Sequenced sample: PBMCs. The origin of the receptors is a man between 45 and 60 years old in good health and CMV-seropositive.

This clone was counted a few times. J is TRBJ1-1 and V is TRBV18, with TRBD1 matching 8 bases. The V gene end was trimmed by 4 bases and the J gene end by 0 bases; junction bases not matched to a gene: 4. The germline gives CDR1 KGHSH, CDR2 LQKENI. This CDR3 has 15 residues. CDR3 residues: CASSQGQGLNTEAFF. The DNA of the CDR3 is TGTGCCAGCTCACAAGGACAGGGTCTGAACACTGAAGCTTTCTTT.

The genes are TRBV5-4 and TRBJ1-4; a weak D match, TRBD1 (5 bases). This CDR3 is 16 amino acids long. V was shortened by 3 bases and J by 0 bases, with 12 bases between the two germline ends. Germline loops: CDR1 SGHNT, CDR2 YYREEE (reference sequence). This CDR3 reads CASSWGRGATNEKLFF. CDR3 nucleotides: TGTGCCAGCAGCTGGGGCCGTGGGGCAACTAATGAAAAACTGTTTTTT.

This chain uses TRBV5-4 with TRBJ2-2, with 11 bases aligning to TRBD1. CDR3 length: 15 residues. The V gene's germline CDR1 is SGHNT and CDR2 YYREEE (reference sequence). The junction had 2 bases not matched to a gene; V was cut back by 4 bases and J by 3 bases. CDR3 loop: CASSQDRGHTGELFF. The CDR3 nucleotides are TGTGCCAGCAGCCAGGACAGGGGGCACACCGGGGAGCTGTTTTTT.

The chain uses TRBV6-5 and TRBJ1-1, with no clear D. The CDR3 covers 12 residues. CDR1 and CDR2 (germline): MNHEY, SVGAGI. Trimming removed 5 bases at V and 1 base at J, with 5 bases between. CDR3 loop: CASSHGNTEAFF. DNA for the CDR3: TGTGCCAGCAGTCACGGGAACACTGAAGCTTTCTTT.

V usage is TRBV19 and J usage is TRBJ2-1; 11 bases fit TRBD1. Unmatched junction bases numbered 4, after V lost 4 bases and J lost 5 bases. The CDR3 loop spans 15 amino acids. Germline loops: CDR1 LNHDA, CDR2 SQIVND (reference sequence). The CDR3 sequence is CASSKDRGQNNEQFF. CDR3 DNA: TGTGCCAGTAGTAAGGACAGGGGGCAGAACAATGAGCAGTTCTTC.

V gene TRBV25-1 combines with J gene TRBJ1-4; TRBD1 is a possible D gene (5 bases). This CDR3 contains 15 residues. CDR1 and CDR2 (germline): MGHDK, SYGVNS. V lost 8 bases to trimming and J lost 8 bases, with 21 bases between them. The CDR3, as DNA: TGTGCCAGCGGTATTCCAGGGTTAGTGGGAGAAAAACTGTTTTTT. Its protein product is CASGIPGLVGEKLFF.

The chain recombines TRBV4-3 with TRBJ2-5, with no clear D. Judging by the DNA end, TRBJ2-7 fits better; the J call may be wrong. The CDR3 has 16 residues. Germline values: CDR1 LGHNA, CDR2 YSLEER. CDR3 residues: CASSQEWRNSPYEQYF. CDR3 coding DNA: TGCGCCAGCAGCCAAGAATGGCGGAATTCCCCCTACGAGCAGTACTTC.

This sequence joins TRBV6-1 and TRBJ2-7, with TRBD1 identical over 10 bases. CDR3 length: 16 residues. CDR1 is MNHNS and CDR2 is SASEGT in the germline V gene. Trimming took 3 bases from V and 3 from J; bases not matched to a gene: 8. The CDR3 protein is CASSDSGTGDFYEQYV. As DNA, the CDR3 is TGTGCCAGCAGTGATTCCGGGACAGGGGATTTCTACGAGCAGTACGTC.

This clone was seen more than once but under ten times. The rearrangement joins TRBV7-9 to TRBJ2-1, with D tentatively TRBD2 (5 bases). V was pared by 2 bases and J by 5 bases, with 7 bases between. Germline-derived CDR1 and CDR2 are SEHNR and FQNEAQ (reference sequence). The CDR3 extends over 13 amino acids. The chain's CDR3 is CASSLTGDNEQFF. The CDR3 DNA reads TGTGCCAGCAGCTTAACCGGGGACAATGAGCAGTTCTTC.

The V gene is TRBV28, the J gene TRBJ2-4, with TRBD1 as a possible D gene (5 bases). Germline V gives CDR1 MDHEN, CDR2 SYDVKM. The germline V and J ends were trimmed by 3 bases and 0 bases, with 6 bases remaining between them. This CDR3 has 14 amino acids. The CDR3 here is CASSFQGAKNIQYF. The CDR3 DNA reads as TGTGCCAGCAGTTTTCAGGGAGCCAAAAACATTCAGTACTTC.

This clone was observed a handful of times. The CDR3 sequence is CASSIEERLRDTQYF. CDR3 coding DNA: TGTGCCAGTAGTATAGAAGAGCGACTTCGAGATACGCAGTATTTT. V usage is TRBV19 and J usage is TRBJ2-3; D is uncertain. The CDR3 length is 15 residues. Trimming took off 0 bases at V and 5 bases at J, with 12 bases between the two ends. In germline, CDR1 is LNHDA, CDR2 SQIVND (reference sequence).

This chain links TRBV27 with TRBJ1-6; D may be TRBD1 (6 bases). The CDR3 has 14 residues. The V gene lost 6 bases and the J gene lost 10 bases, with 16 bases spanning the gap. CDR1 MNHEY and CDR2 SMNVEV come from the germline V gene (reference sequence). CDR3 sequence reads: CASRGGGRNSPLHF. The CDR3 DNA follows: TGTGCCAGCAGAGGGGGGGGGCGGAACTCACCCCTCCACTTT.

This chain links TRBV10-3 with TRBJ2-3, with TRBD1 identical over 7 bases. Per germline, CDR1 ENHRY and CDR2 SYGVKD. This CDR3 contains 14 residues. V lost 4 bases and J lost 1; bases outside the gene matches: 2. The CDR3 bases are TGTGCCATCAGTGTCGGGACAGGCACAGATACGCAGTATTTT. This codes for CAISVGTGTDTQYF.

This clone was picked up one time. V and J are TRBV6-5 and TRBJ1-2, with 9 bases identical to TRBD1. V was pared by 5 bases and J by 14 bases, with 15 bases of the junction left unmatched. The germline gives CDR1 MNHEY, CDR2 SVGAGI. This CDR3 has 14 residues. The CDR3 is CASSRGQGLMSRTF. The CDR3 nucleotides are TGTGCCAGCAGTAGGGGACAGGGTTTGATGTCAAGGACCTTC.

CDR3 bases: TGTGCCAGCAGTGAATCCAGACAGAACACTGAAGCTTTCTTT. Protein product: CASSESRQNTEAFF. The chain couples TRBV6-5 to TRBJ1-1; no reliable D call. This CDR3 contains 14 residues. Germline V gene sequence: CDR1 MNHEY, CDR2 SVGAGI. V gave up 5 bases and J gave up 1 base, with 11 bases separating them.

This chain uses TRBV28 with TRBJ2-1; no firm D call. CDR1 MDHEN and CDR2 SYDVKM come from the germline V gene. V lost 2 bases and J lost 9, with 14 bases in between. CDR3 length equals 14 residues. The CDR3: CASSLGGSWSEQFF. The CDR3 DNA follows: TGTGCCAGCAGTTTAGGTGGTAGCTGGAGTGAGCAGTTCTTC.

V gene TRBV4-2 combines with J gene TRBJ2-4; D is undetermined. The V and J ends lost 4 bases and 0 bases respectively, with 7 bases between them. The CDR3 runs to 14 residues. Per the germline V gene, CDR1 is LGHNA and CDR2 is YNFKEQ. The CDR3 spells CASSPPGAKNIQYF. CDR3 bases: TGTGCCAGCAGCCCGCCGGGAGCCAAAAACATTCAGTACTTC.

CDR3 sequence: CASSPNYRPHNEQFF. CDR3 nucleotides: TGTGCCAGCAGTCCTAACTACCGACCCCACAATGAGCAGTTCTTC. The chain joins TRBV27 to TRBJ2-1; the D is unclear. This CDR3 contains 15 residues. V gave up 5 bases and J gave up 5 bases, with 16 bases separating them. Germline CDR1 reads MNHEY; CDR2 reads SMNVEV (reference sequence).

The rearrangement links TRBV18 to TRBJ2-1; possible D gene TRBD2, 6 bases. The V and J ends lost 2 bases and 2 bases respectively, with 16 bases between them. Germline V gene lookup returns CDR1 KGHSH and CDR2 LQKENI. The CDR3 covers 17 residues. The CDR3 bases are TGTGCCAGCTCACCAAGAGGGTCGGCGGGAACCTACAATGAGCAGTTCTTC. Translation: CASSPRGSAGTYNEQFF.

This rearrangement joins TRBV7-7 to TRBJ2-5, with 8 nucleotides matching TRBD1. Germline CDR1 is SSHAT and CDR2 is FNYEAQ (reference sequence). The CDR3 has 15 amino acids. Trimming cost V 1 base and J 5 bases; bases outside gene matches: 6. In DNA form, the CDR3 reads TGTGCCAGCAGCTTAGACAGGGGGAAATGGGAGACCCAGTACTTC. Its protein is CASSLDRGKWETQYF.

This chain connects TRBV2 to TRBJ1-4; TRBD1 agrees at 9 bases. Losses at the gene ends were 1 base for V and 6 bases for J; bases not matched to a gene: 3. Germline loops: CDR1 SNHLY, CDR2 FYNNEI. There are 15 residues in the CDR3. The CDR3: CASSEEGQGYEKLFF. CDR3 DNA: TGTGCCAGCAGTGAAGAGGGACAGGGATATGAAAAACTGTTTTTT.

The chain combines TRBV27 with TRBJ2-5; 9 nucleotides line up with TRBD1. The J call may be faulty, since TRBJ2-7 better matches the DNA end. Germline-derived CDR1 and CDR2 are MNHEY and SMNVEV (reference sequence). There are 17 residues in the CDR3. This chain's CDR3 is CASSPTKPGQGRYEQYF. DNA for the CDR3: TGTGCCAGCAGTCCCACCAAGCCGGGACAGGGTCGCTACGAGCAGTACTTC.

The rearrangement joins TRBV18 to TRBJ1-5; D possibly corresponds to TRBD1 (5 bases). The CDR3 has 15 amino acids. The V end lost 0 bases, the J end lost 0 bases, and 6 bases lay between the germline ends. In germline, CDR1 is KGHSH, CDR2 LQKENI. The CDR3 sequence: CASSPPGASNQPQHF. The CDR3 nucleotides read TGTGCCAGCTCACCACCAGGGGCTAGCAATCAGCCCCAGCATTTT.

The chain combines TRBV11-2 with TRBJ1-1; D not resolved. CDR1 and CDR2 from the germline V gene are SGHAT and FQNNGV. Trimming cost V 5 bases and J 4 bases, with 14 bases left between them. CDR3 length equals 14 residues. For the CDR3, the DNA is TGTGCCAGCAGCCTCCTTGGGGAGGGCACTGAAGCTTTCTTT. Translated, it gives CASSLLGEGTEAFF.

The rearrangement joins TRBV19 to TRBJ2-3; 8 positions agree with TRBD1. The ends lost 7 bases at V and 1 base at J; junction bases unmatched: 4. The germline gives CDR1 LNHDA, CDR2 SQIVND (reference sequence). This CDR3 is 14 amino acids long. CDR3 residues: CASTDRGRTDTQYF. CDR3 DNA sequence: TGTGCCAGTACAGACAGGGGTCGCACAGATACGCAGTATTTT.

This clone has a handful of counts. The chain uses TRBV7-2 and TRBJ2-1, with TRBD1 matching over 7 bases. The CDR3 has 12 amino acids. Trimming removed 5 bases from V and 7 bases from J; junction bases left unmatched: 2. CDR1 SGHTA and CDR2 FQGNSA come from the germline V gene. The CDR3 loop is CASSPTGNEQFF. DNA of the CDR3: TGTGCCAGCAGCCCGACAGGGAATGAGCAGTTCTTC.

This chain uses TRBV19 with TRBJ2-3, with 7 bases identical to TRBD2. The V gene's germline CDR1 is LNHDA and CDR2 SQIVND (reference sequence). This CDR3 is 16 amino acids long. J was trimmed by 1 base and V by 3 bases; bases with no gene match: 7. As DNA, the CDR3 is TGTGCCAGTAGTATCCCGGCGGGGGAGGGCACAGATACGCAGTATTTT. Protein product: CASSIPAGEGTDTQYF.

CDR3 residues: CASSVGAGGVSGHTQYF. The CDR3 coding sequence is TGTGCCAGCAGCGTAGGGGCAGGGGGTGTCTCAGGACATACGCAGTATTTT. The chain has TRBV9 and TRBJ2-3; 7 bases map to TRBD1. V was clipped by 0 bases and J by 7 bases; unmatched bases: 14. The germline gives CDR1 SGDLS, CDR2 YYNGEE. The CDR3 totals 17 residues.

The gene calls are TRBV6-1 and TRBJ1-5; 7 nucleotides match TRBD1. The germline V gene encodes CDR1 MNHNS and CDR2 SASEGT. The J segment lost 3 bases and the V segment lost 5 bases, leaving 7 bases of the junction unmatched. This CDR3 is 15 amino acids long. The CDR3 nucleotides are TGTGCCAGCAGTCAGCAGGGGGTTGTCAATCAGCCCCAGCATTTT. Protein: CASSQQGVVNQPQHF.

V gene TRBV6-6 combines with J gene TRBJ2-5; the D gene is possibly TRBD1 (5 bases). Matching the DNA end better, TRBJ2-7 makes the J call doubtful. CDR3 size: 12 residues. Germline CDR1 is MNHNY and CDR2 is SVGAGI (reference sequence). Here the CDR3 reads CASSSTAVEQYF. CDR3 coding DNA: TGTGCCAGCAGTTCGACAGCAGTCGAGCAGTACTTC.

The chain links TRBV5-1 to TRBJ2-7; D unresolved. The V gene's germline CDR1 is SGHRS and CDR2 YFSETQ. V lost 0 bases, J lost 6 bases, and 16 bases lay in between. The CDR3 runs 15 residues. The CDR3 DNA reads TGCGCCAGCAGCTTGGACAATGCCTTTTCGGGCGAGCAGTACTTC. The encoded protein is CASSLDNAFSGEQYF. Using reference TRBV5-1 and TRBJ2-7 for the parts outside the CDR3, the full variable domain is KAGVTQTPRYLIKTRGQQVTLSCSPISGHRSVSWYQQTPGQGLQFLFEYFSETQRNKGNFPGRFSGRQFSNSRSEMNVSTLELGDSALYLCASSLDNAFSGEQYFGPGTRLTVT.